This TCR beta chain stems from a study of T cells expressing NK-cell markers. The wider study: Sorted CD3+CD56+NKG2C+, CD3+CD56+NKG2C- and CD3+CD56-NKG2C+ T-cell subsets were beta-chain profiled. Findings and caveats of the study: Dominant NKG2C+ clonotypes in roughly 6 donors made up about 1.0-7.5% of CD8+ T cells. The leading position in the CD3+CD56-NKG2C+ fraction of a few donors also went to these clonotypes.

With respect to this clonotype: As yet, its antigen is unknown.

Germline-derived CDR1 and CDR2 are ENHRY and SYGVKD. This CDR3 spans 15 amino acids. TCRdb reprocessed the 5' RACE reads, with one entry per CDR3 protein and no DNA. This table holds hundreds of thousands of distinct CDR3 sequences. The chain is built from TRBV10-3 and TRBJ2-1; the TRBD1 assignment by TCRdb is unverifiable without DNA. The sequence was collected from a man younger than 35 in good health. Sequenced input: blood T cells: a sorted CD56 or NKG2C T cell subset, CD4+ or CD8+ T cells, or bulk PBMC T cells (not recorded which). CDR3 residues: CAISERAGDPNEQFF.